The TCR beta chain under discussion was sequenced for a study of blood T cells in healthy people across ages. A sample-barcoded 5' primer and a J-beta primer mix were used in a second PCR of roughly 6 to 11 cycles. MiXCR was run by TCRdb on the 5' RACE reads, yielding one entry per CDR3 protein. The sample carries approximately 780,000 distinct CDR3 sequences, around 25% recorded once. This clonotype has more than one count but fewer than ten. V was pared by 4 bases and J by 3 bases, with 13 bases between. The CDR3 length is 14 residues. From germline, CDR1 is LGHDT and CDR2 YNNKEL (reference sequence). A further study also used this sample, focusing on T cells of mothers and their children. Per that paper: The effect of thymic selection on TCR recombination output is similar between related and unrelated pairs.

V and J are TRBV3-1 and TRBJ2-7, with D possibly matching TRBD2 (6 bases). The specimen sequenced was blood. This receptor was obtained from a boy aged 10-17 years in good health. DNA of the CDR3: TGTGCCAGCAGCCGAGGAGGAGGGTACTACGAGCAGTACTTC. Translation: CASSRGGGYYEQYF.